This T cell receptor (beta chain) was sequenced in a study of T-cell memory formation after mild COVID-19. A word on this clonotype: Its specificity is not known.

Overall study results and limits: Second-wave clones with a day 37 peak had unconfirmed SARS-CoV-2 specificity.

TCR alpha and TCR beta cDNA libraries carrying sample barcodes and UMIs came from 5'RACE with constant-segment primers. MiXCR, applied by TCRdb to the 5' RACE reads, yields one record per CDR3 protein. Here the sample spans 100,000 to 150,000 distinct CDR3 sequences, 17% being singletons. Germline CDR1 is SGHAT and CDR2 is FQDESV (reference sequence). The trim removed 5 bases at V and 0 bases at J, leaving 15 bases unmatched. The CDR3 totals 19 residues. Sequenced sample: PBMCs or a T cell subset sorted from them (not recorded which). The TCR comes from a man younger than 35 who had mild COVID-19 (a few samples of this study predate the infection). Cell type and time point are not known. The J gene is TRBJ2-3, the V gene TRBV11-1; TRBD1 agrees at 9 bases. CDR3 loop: CASSARSGNGQGSTDTQYF. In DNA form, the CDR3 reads TGTGCCAGCAGCGCGCGGTCGGGCAACGGACAGGGGAGCACAGATACGCAGTATTTT.